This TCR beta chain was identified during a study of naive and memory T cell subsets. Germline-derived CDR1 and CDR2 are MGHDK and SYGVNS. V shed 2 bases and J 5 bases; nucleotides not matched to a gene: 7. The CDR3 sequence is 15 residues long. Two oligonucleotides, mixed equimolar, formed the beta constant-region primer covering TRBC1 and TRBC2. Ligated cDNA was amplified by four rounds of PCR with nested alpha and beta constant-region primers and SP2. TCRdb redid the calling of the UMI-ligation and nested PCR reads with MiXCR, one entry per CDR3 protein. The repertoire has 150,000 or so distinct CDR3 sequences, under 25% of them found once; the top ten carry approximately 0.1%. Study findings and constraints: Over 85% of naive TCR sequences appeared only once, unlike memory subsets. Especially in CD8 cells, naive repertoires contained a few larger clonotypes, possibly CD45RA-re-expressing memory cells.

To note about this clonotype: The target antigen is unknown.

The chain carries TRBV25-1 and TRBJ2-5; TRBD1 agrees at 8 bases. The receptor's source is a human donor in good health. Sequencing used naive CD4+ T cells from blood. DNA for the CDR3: TGTGCCAGCAGTGAAGACAGGGGTGGATGGGAGACCCAGTACTTC. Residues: CASSEDRGGWETQYF.